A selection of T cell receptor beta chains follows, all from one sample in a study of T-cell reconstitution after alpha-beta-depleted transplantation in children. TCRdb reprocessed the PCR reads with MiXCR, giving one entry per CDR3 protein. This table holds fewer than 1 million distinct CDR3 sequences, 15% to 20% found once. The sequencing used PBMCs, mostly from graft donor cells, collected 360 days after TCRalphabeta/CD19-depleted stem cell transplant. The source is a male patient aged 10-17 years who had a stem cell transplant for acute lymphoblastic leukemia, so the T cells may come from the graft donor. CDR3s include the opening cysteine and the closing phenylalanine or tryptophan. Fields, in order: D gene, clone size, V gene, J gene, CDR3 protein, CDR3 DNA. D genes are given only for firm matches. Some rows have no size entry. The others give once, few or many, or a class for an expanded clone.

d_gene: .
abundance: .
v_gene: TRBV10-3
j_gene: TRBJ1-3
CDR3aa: CAISERGLDRDPIYF
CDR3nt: TGTGCCATCAGTGAGAGGGGCCTAGACCGGGATCCCATATATTTT

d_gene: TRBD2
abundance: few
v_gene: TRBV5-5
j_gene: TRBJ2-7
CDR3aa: CASSLAPSGSLSGEYF
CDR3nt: TGTGCCAGCAGCTTGGCACCTAGCGGGAGTCTCTCGGGGGAGTACTTC

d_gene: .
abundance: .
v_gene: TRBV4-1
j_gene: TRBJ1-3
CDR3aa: CASSQRVSISGNTIYF
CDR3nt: TGCGCCAGCAGCCAAAGGGTTTCCATCTCTGGAAACACCATATATTTT

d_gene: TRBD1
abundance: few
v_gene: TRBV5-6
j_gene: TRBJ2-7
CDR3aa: CASSLYGQGLGEQYF
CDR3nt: TGTGCCAGCAGCTTATATGGACAGGGTTTGGGCGAGCAGTACTTC

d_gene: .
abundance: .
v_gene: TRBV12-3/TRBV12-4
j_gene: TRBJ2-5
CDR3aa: CASSFTGPETQYF
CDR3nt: TGTGCCAGCAGTTTTACGGGACCAGAGACCCAGTACTTC

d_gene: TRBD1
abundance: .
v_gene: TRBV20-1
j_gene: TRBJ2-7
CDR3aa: CSARDPTGKYEQYF
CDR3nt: TGCAGTGCTAGAGATCCGACAGGGAAGTACGAGCAGTACTTC

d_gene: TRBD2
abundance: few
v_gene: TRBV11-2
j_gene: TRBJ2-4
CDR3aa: CASSLSLGSGRTKNIQYF
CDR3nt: TGTGCCAGCAGCTTATCCCTGGGTAGCGGGAGAACCAAAAACATTCAGTACTTC

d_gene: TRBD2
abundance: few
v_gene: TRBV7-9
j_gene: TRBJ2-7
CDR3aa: CASSLAGLAGGYEQYF
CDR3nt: TGTGCCAGCAGCTTAGCGGGACTAGCGGGAGGGTACGAGCAGTACTTC

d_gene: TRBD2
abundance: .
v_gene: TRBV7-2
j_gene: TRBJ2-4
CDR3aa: CASSTTSGRNIQYF
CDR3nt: TGTGCCAGCAGCACGACTAGCGGGAGAAACATTCAGTACTTC

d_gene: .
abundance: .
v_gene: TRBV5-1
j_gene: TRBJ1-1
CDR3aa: CASRYKNTEAFF
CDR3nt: TGCGCCAGCAGATATAAGAACACTGAAGCTTTCTTT

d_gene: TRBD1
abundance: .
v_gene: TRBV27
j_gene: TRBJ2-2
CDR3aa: CASSSIGQGRTGELFF
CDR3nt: TGTGCCAGCAGTTCCATCGGACAGGGTCGCACCGGGGAGCTGTTTTTT

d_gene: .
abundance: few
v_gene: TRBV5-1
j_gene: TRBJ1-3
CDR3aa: CASSLDGGNTIYF
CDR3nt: TGCGCCAGCAGCTTGGACGGTGGAAACACCATATATTTT

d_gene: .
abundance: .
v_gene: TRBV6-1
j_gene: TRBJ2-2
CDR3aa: CASSDGTWVTGELFF
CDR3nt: TGTGCCAGCAGTGACGGCACCTGGGTCACCGGGGAGCTGTTTTTT

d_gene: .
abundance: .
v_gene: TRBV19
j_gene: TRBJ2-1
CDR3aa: CASSIETSNSYNEQFF
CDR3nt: TGTGCCAGTAGTATTGAGACTAGTAATTCCTACAATGAGCAGTTCTTC

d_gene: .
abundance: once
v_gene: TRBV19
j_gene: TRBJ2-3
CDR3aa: CASSKHSNRAKGTDTQYF
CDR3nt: TGTGCCAGTAGCAAGCATTCCAACAGGGCAAAGGGCACAGATACGCAGTATTTT

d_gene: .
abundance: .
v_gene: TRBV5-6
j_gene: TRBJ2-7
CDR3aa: CASSLVYGNYEQYF
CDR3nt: TGTGCCAGCAGCTTGGTTTATGGGAACTACGAGCAGTACTTC

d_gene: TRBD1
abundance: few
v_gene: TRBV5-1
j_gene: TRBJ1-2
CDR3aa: CASTDGTANYGYTF
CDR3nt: TGCGCCAGCACCGACGGGACAGCGAACTATGGCTACACCTTC

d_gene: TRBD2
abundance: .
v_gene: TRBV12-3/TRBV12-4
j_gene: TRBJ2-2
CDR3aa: CASIPRGRGLAYTGELFF
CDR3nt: TGTGCCAGCATCCCTAGAGGGCGGGGACTAGCGTATACCGGGGAGCTGTTTTTT

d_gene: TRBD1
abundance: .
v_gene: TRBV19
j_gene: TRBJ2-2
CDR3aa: CASKRTGDTGELFF
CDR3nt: TGTGCCAGTAAACGGACAGGGGACACCGGGGAGCTGTTTTTT

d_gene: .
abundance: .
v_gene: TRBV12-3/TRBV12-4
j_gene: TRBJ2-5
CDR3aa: CASSWAAETQYF
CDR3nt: TGTGCCAGCAGTTGGGCGGCAGAGACCCAGTACTTC

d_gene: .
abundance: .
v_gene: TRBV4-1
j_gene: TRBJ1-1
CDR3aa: CASSQGSSEAFF
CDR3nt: TGCGCCAGCAGCCAAGGGTCCTCTGAAGCTTTCTTT

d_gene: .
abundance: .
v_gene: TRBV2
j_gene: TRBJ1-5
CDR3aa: CASIGVRGRNQPQHF
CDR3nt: TGTGCCAGCATTGGCGTAAGAGGGCGCAATCAGCCCCAGCATTTT

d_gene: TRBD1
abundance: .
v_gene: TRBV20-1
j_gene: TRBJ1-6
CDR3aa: CSARLPGQGRSPLHF
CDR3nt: TGCAGTGCTAGACTTCCGGGACAGGGTCGTTCACCCCTCCACTTT

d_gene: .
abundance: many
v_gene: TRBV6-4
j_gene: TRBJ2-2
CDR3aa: CASSKGTGELFF
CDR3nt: TGTGCCAGCAGCAAGGGGACCGGGGAGCTGTTTTTT

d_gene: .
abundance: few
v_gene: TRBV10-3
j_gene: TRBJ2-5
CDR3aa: CAISEVGGQETQYF
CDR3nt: TGTGCCATCAGTGAGGTGGGGGGCCAAGAGACCCAGTACTTC

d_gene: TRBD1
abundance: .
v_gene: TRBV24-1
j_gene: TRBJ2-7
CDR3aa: CATSQGQGYYEQYF
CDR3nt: TGTGCCACCAGCCAGGGACAGGGATATTACGAGCAGTACTTC

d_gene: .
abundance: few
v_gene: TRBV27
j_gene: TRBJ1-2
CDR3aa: CANTGHYGYTF
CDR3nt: TGTGCCAACACGGGACACTATGGCTACACCTTC

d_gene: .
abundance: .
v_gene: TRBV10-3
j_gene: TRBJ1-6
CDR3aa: CAIRTGRHERAPLHF
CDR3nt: TGTGCCATCAGGACCGGAAGGCACGAAAGGGCACCCCTCCACTTT

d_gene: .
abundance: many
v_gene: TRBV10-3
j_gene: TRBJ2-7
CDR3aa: CAISEGLSYEQYF
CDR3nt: TGTGCCATCAGTGAGGGACTGAGCTACGAGCAGTACTTC

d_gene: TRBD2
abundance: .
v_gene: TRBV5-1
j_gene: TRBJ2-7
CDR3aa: CASSLIDSGTSGTYEQYF
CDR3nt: TGCGCCAGCAGCTTGATCGACTCGGGGACTAGCGGGACCTACGAGCAGTACTTC

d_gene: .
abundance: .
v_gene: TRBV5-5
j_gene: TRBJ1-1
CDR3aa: CASSLAFSDQAFF
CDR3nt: TGTGCCAGCAGCTTGGCCTTCTCGGATCAAGCTTTCTTT

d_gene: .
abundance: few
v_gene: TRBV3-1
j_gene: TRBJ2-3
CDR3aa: CASSPKSTAGTDTQYF
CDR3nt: TGTGCCAGCAGCCCAAAATCGACAGCGGGCACAGATACGCAGTATTTT

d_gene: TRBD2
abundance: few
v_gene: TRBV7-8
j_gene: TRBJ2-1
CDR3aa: CASTQMNLGGSSYNEQFF
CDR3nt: TGTGCCAGCACACAGATGAATCTGGGCGGGAGCTCCTACAATGAGCAGTTCTTC